This TCR beta chain was identified in a study of shared clonotypes between healthy human individuals. The study's findings and limits: It was observed that approximately 5% of naive CD4 clonotypes were shared across several donors.

Remarks on this clone: Its antigen remains unknown.

The ends were cut back, 7 bases at V and 1 base at J, with 4 bases in the middle. The germline gives CDR1 SQVTM, CDR2 ANQGSEA. This CDR3 comprises 11 residues. Sequenced by immunoSEQ multiplex PCR; TCRdb stores in-frame clones only, minus some. The sample has a few million clones, 80% to 95% seen once; the top ten hold under 0.45%. The V and J genes are TRBV29-1 and TRBJ2-2, with D uncertain. The sample taken for sequencing was naive CD4+ T cells from PBMCs. The subset was: CD45RA+ positively selected. The origin of this receptor is a man aged 18 to 35 in good health. Some clones in this sample may be carry-over from other donors' samples. The CDR3 sequence: CSAENTGELFF. The DNA for the CDR3 is TGCAGCGCCGAGAACACCGGGGAGCTGTTTTTT.